What follows are 23 T cell receptor beta chains derived from one specimen sequenced in a study of T cell responses to AZD1222 COVID-19 vaccine. Clones were read by immunoSEQ multiplex PCR, and TCRdb kept only the in-frame ones, dropping some. The data show about 180,000 clones, approximately 86% seen once. Sequencing was performed on peripheral blood, taken 28 days after the second AZD1222 dose. Receptor source: an adult who received the AZD1222 COVID-19 vaccine.

V is TRBV18 and J is TRBJ2-5; D remains ambiguous. CDR3 length: 13 residues. Germline CDR1 KGHSH, CDR2 LQKENI. V dropped 2 bases and J dropped 1 base, with 5 bases sitting between them. Here the CDR3 reads CASSPAGQETQYF. The CDR3 nucleotides read TGTGCCAGCTCACCAGCCGGCCAAGAGACCCAGTACTTC.

Turning to this clone: The germline gene is not matched at one end of the junction; a read error may be the cause. This chain links TRBV18 with TRBJ2-7, with D possibly called TRBD1 or TRBD2 (5 bases each). The CDR3 loop spans 15 amino acids. The germline gives CDR1 KGHSH, CDR2 LQKENI. CDR3 protein: CASSPQEVGGYEQYF. For the CDR3, the DNA is TGTGCCAGCTCCCCACAGGAAGTCGGAGGCTACGAGCAGTACTTC. Based on the CDR3 plus reference TRBV18 and TRBJ2-7, the full variable domain is NAGVMQNPRHLVRRRGQEARLRCSPMKGHSHVYWYRQLPEEGLKFMVYLQKENIIDESGMPKERFSAEFPKEGPSILRIQQVVRGDSAAYFCASSPQEVGGYEQYFGPGTRLTVT.

This sequence joins TRBV6-1 and TRBJ2-2; D possibly corresponds to TRBD1 (6 bases). Looked up from germline, CDR1 is MNHNS and CDR2 is SASEGT. The CDR3 is 15 residues long. Trimming removed 1 base at V and 1 base at J, with 7 bases between. CDR3 nucleotides: TGTGCCAGCAGTGAAGGGACAGTGAACACCGGGGAGCTGTTTTTT. It is translated as CASSEGTVNTGELFF.

The chain recombines TRBV6-5 with TRBJ1-1; D unresolved. Germline CDR1 MNHEY, CDR2 SVGAGI. The CDR3 sequence is 14 residues long. V lost 4 bases, J lost 1 base, and 10 bases lay in between. In DNA form, the CDR3 reads TGTGCCAGCAGTTCCTCCGCTTGGAACACTGAAGCTTTCTTT. Translating it yields CASSSSAWNTEAFF.

The V gene is TRBV5-4, the J gene TRBJ2-5, with TRBD2 identical over 10 bases. With V trimmed by 0 bases and J by 5 bases, 4 bases remained unmatched. Looked up from germline, CDR1 is SGHNT and CDR2 is YYREEE (reference sequence). The CDR3 runs 15 residues. The CDR3 DNA reads as TGTGCCAGCAGCTTGGGACTAGCGGGTATGGAGACCCAGTACTTC. Its protein is CASSLGLAGMETQYF.

This chain links TRBV6-5 with TRBJ2-7; D gene ambiguous. The CDR3 consists of 14 residues. Germline values: CDR1 MNHEY, CDR2 SVGAGI. V was clipped by 2 bases and J by 2 bases, with 10 bases between them. As DNA, the CDR3 is TGTGCCAGCAGTTACGGCTCTCCCACCTACGAGCAGTACTTC. Its protein is CASSYGSPTYEQYF.

The J gene is TRBJ1-1, the V gene TRBV19; no clear D gene. CDR3 length: 15 residues. Germline-derived CDR1 and CDR2 are LNHDA and SQIVND (reference sequence). Trimming left V 5 bases short and J 5 bases short, with 18 bases between. The CDR3 protein is CASSHQSGGETEAFF. Written as DNA, the CDR3 is TGTGCCAGTAGTCATCAGTCCGGCGGGGAGACTGAAGCTTTCTTT. Complete variable domain (other parts from reference TRBV19 and TRBJ1-1): DGGITQSPKYLFRKEGQNVTLSCEQNLNHDAMYWYRQDPGQGLRLIYYSQIVNDFQKGDIAEGYSVSREKKESFPLTVTSAQKNPTAFYLCASSHQSGGETEAFFGQGTRLTVV.

The chain joins TRBV3-1 (or the pseudogene TRBV3-2) to TRBJ2-7; D is perhaps TRBD1 (6 bases). This CDR3 has 14 amino acids. From germline, CDR1 is LGHDT and CDR2 YNNKEL (reference sequence). With 3 bases removed from V and 2 bases from J, the gap between germline ends came to 11 bases. For the CDR3, the DNA is TGTGCCAGCAGCCACAGGGGAGCAGCCTACGAGCAGTACTTC. This codes for CASSHRGAAYEQYF.

The chain is built from TRBV5-1 and TRBJ1-2, with TRBD1 matching 9 bases. CDR1 is SGHRS, CDR2 YFSETQ, per germline. V lost 5 bases, J lost 5 bases, and 7 bases stayed unmatched. The CDR3 consists of 14 residues. The chain's CDR3 is CASRLTGTGYGYTF. The CDR3, as DNA: TGCGCCAGCAGACTTACCGGGACAGGGTATGGCTACACCTTC.

This clone showed up just once. The chain recombines TRBV10-3 with TRBJ2-3; tentatively, D is TRBD1 (6 bases). There are 15 residues in the CDR3. Germline CDR1 ENHRY, CDR2 SYGVKD. The CDR3 nucleotides are TGTGCAACCCTGGGGGCCCCGTTGAGCACAGATACGCAGTATTTT. Its protein is CATLGAPLSTDTQYF.

The chain combines TRBV3-1 (or the pseudogene TRBV3-2) with TRBJ2-5, with 8 positions matching TRBD2. The germline V gene has CDR1 LGHDT and CDR2 YNNKEL (reference sequence). The J segment lost 5 bases and the V segment lost 3 bases, leaving 14 bases of the junction unmatched. The length of the CDR3 is 17 residues. In nucleotides, the CDR3 is TGTGCCAGCAGCCAGGCCTTTTCGGGGGGGGACGAGGAGACCCAGTACTTC. This translates into CASSQAFSGGDEETQYF.

The chain joins TRBV4-1 to TRBJ1-2, with 7 bases matching TRBD1. J was trimmed by 8 bases and V by 2 bases; bases with no gene match: 14. The CDR3 contains 16 residues. CDR1 MGHRA and CDR2 YSYEKL come from the germline V gene. As DNA, the CDR3 is TGCGCCAGCAGCCAATCAGGGTCGGAGGGGGCGCGGGGCTACACCTTC. This gives the protein CASSQSGSEGARGYTF.

The chain couples TRBV28 to TRBJ1-1; 8 positions agree with TRBD1. This CDR3 has 16 amino acids. With V trimmed by 7 bases and J by 5 bases, 15 bases remained unmatched. Germline values: CDR1 MDHEN, CDR2 SYDVKM. The CDR3: CASNQISGGALTEAFF. DNA of the CDR3: TGTGCCAGCAACCAAATCTCAGGGGGCGCGTTGACTGAAGCTTTCTTT.

This chain connects TRBV28 to TRBJ1-1, with 7 bases lining up with TRBD1. The V and J ends lost 4 bases and 11 bases, in that order; junction bases with no gene match: 19. The CDR3 totals 16 residues. From germline, CDR1 is MDHEN and CDR2 SYDVKM. DNA for the CDR3: TGTGCCAGCAGTTCCTTTGACAGGGAAGACAGCGGGCGGGCTTTCTTT. It specifies CASSSFDREDSGRAFF.

The V gene is TRBV13, the J gene TRBJ2-3; 10 bases fit TRBD1. After removal of 5 bases from V and 0 bases from J, the junction contained 2 bases not matched to a gene. The CDR3 has 15 amino acids. The germline V gene encodes CDR1 PRHDT and CDR2 FYEKMQ (reference sequence). CDR3 sequence (DNA): TGTGCCAGCAGCAGGACAGGGGGGAGCACAGATACGCAGTATTTT. It specifies CASSRTGGSTDTQYF.

J is TRBJ2-7 and V is TRBV3-1 (or the pseudogene TRBV3-2); D remains unclear. V was cut by 0 bases and J by 5 bases, with 17 bases left in between. The germline CDR1 and CDR2 sequences are LGHDT and YNNKEL (reference sequence). The CDR3 contains 16 residues. For the CDR3, the DNA is TGTGCCAGCAGCCAAGATCTAGGCAACCATCCTAACGAGCAGTACTTC. It yields the protein CASSQDLGNHPNEQYF.

The rearrangement joins TRBV11-2 to TRBJ1-2; D call uncertain. Germline values: CDR1 SGHAT, CDR2 FQNNGV. V lost 1 base, J lost 3 bases, and 9 bases lay in between. The CDR3 is 14 residues long. The DNA of the CDR3 is TGTGCCAGCAGCTTAGTGCACAGCCACTATGGCTACACCTTC. Protein product: CASSLVHSHYGYTF. Filled out from reference TRBV11-2 and TRBJ1-2, the complete variable domain reads EAGVAQSPRYKIIEKRQSVAFWCNPISGHATLYWYQQILGQGPKLLIQFQNNGVVDDSQLPKDRFSAERLKGVDSTLKIQPAKLEDSAVYLCASSLVHSHYGYTFGSGTRLTVV.

This chain joins TRBV7-9 and TRBJ1-2; D not certain. V was clipped by 1 base and J by 0 bases, with 12 bases between them. Germline V gene lookup returns CDR1 SEHNR and CDR2 FQNEAQ (reference sequence). This CDR3 contains 16 residues. The CDR3 sequence is CASSLELLGSNYGYTF. For the CDR3, the DNA is TGTGCCAGCAGCTTAGAGTTATTAGGTTCTAACTATGGCTACACCTTC.

This chain uses TRBV6-5 with TRBJ2-5; 9 bases line up with TRBD2. The CDR3 loop spans 15 amino acids. The germline V gene has CDR1 MNHEY and CDR2 SVGAGI. Trimming took 5 bases from V and 2 from J; bases not matched to a gene: 6. The CDR3 loop is CASSPGTSPQETQYF. CDR3 bases: TGTGCCAGCAGTCCAGGGACTAGCCCACAAGAGACCCAGTACTTC.

Comments on this clone: The same CDR3 can be traced to other DNA sequences in this sample. V is TRBV3-1 (or the pseudogene TRBV3-2) and J is TRBJ2-7; 9 bases are shared with TRBD2. CDR3 length: 17 residues. The V gene end was trimmed by 3 bases and the J gene end by 3 bases; junction bases not matched to a gene: 12. CDR1 LGHDT and CDR2 YNNKEL come from the germline V gene (reference sequence). CDR3 protein: CASSHETASGESYEQYF. DNA of the CDR3: TGTGCCAGCAGCCATGAAACTGCTAGCGGGGAGAGCTACGAGCAGTACTTC.

The chain carries TRBV4-3 and TRBJ2-6, with 7 bases aligning to TRBD2. The V gene end was trimmed by 4 bases and the J gene end by 0 bases; junction bases not matched to a gene: 6. CDR1 and CDR2 (germline): LGHNA, YSLEER. This CDR3 spans 17 amino acids. The CDR3 reads CASSREGGISGANVLTF. Here the CDR3 DNA reads TGCGCCAGCAGCCGAGAGGGAGGGATCTCTGGGGCCAACGTCCTGACTTTC.

The CDR3, as DNA: TGTGCCAGCAGTCTTACTAGCTCCTATAATTCACCCCTCCACTTT. This gives the protein CASSLTSSYNSPLHF. The chain employs TRBV28 and TRBJ1-6, with D unresolved. Germline assignment: CDR1 MDHEN and CDR2 SYDVKM. The CDR3 is 15 residues long. Trimming cost V 5 bases and J 0 bases, with 8 bases left between them.

V usage is TRBV6-1 and J usage is TRBJ1-5; D call uncertain. V lost 3 bases and J lost 2, with 5 bases in between. CDR3 length: 13 residues. CDR1 and CDR2 (germline): MNHNS, SASEGT. The CDR3 sequence is CASSDNRNQPQHF. The CDR3 DNA is TGTGCCAGCAGTGACAATCGCAATCAGCCCCAGCATTTT.